The T cell receptor beta chain described here comes from a study of T cell repertoires in cytomegalovirus infection. Trimming removed 3 bases from V and 4 bases from J, with 13 bases in between. The CDR3 sequence is 14 residues long. The germline gives CDR1 SGHTA, CDR2 FQGNSA. From the reads, TCRdb called clonotypes with MiXCR, one entry per CDR3 protein. This table has 150,000 to 160,000 distinct CDR3 sequences, around 24% appearing once. The origin of this receptor is a human donor in good health (CMV status not recorded). Some clones in this sample may be carry-over from other donors' samples. The source material was PBMCs. The gene calls are TRBV7-2 and TRBJ2-7; D is possibly TRBD1 (5 bases). DNA of the CDR3: TGTGCCAGCAGCTTGGGGCGCACACAATACGAGCAGTACTTC. As protein: CASSLGRTQYEQYF.